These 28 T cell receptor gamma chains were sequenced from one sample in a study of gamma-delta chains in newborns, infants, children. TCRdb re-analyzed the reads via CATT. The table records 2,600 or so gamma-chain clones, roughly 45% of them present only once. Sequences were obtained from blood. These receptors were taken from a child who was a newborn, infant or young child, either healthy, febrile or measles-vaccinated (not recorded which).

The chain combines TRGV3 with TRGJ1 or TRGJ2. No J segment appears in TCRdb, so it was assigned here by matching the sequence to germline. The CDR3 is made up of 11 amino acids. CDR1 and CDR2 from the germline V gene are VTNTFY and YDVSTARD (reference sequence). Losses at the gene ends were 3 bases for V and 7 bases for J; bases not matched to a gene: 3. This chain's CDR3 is CATWDGYKKLF. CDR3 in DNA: TGTGCCACCTGGGACGGATATAAGAAACTCTTT.

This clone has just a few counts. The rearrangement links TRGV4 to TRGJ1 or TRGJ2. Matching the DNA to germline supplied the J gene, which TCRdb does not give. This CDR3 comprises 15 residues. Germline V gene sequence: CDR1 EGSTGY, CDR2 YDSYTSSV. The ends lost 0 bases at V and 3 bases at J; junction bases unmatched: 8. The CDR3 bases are TGTGCCACCTGGGATGGGCCCCACCTTTATTATAAGAAACTCTTT. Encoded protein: CATWDGPHLYYKKLF.

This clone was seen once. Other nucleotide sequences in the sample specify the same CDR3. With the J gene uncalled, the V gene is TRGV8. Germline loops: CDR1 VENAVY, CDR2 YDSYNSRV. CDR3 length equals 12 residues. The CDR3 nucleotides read TGTGCCACCTGGGACTCCTACCCGAAGAAACTATTT. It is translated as CATWDSYPKKLF.

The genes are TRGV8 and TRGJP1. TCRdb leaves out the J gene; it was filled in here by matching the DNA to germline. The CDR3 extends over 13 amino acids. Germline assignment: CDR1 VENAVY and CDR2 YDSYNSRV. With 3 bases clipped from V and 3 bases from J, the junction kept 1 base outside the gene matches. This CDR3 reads CATWDATGWFKIF. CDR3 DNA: TGTGCCACCTGGGATGCCACTGGTTGGTTCAAGATATTT.

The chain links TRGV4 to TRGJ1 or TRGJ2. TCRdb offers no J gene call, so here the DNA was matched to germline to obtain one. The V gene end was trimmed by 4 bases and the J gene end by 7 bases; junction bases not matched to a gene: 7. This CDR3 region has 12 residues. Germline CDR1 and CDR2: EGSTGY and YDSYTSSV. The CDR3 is CATWEGPYKKLF. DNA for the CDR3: TGTGCCACCTGGGAGGGACCATATAAGAAACTCTTT.

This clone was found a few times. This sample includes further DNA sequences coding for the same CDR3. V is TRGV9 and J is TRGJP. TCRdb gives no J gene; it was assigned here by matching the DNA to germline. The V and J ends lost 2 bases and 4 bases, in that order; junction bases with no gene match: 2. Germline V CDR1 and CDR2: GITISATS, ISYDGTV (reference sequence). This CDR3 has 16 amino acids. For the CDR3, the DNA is TGTGCCTTGTGGGAGGCCCAAGAGTTGGGCAAAAAAATCAAGGTATTT. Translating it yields CALWEAQELGKKIKVF.

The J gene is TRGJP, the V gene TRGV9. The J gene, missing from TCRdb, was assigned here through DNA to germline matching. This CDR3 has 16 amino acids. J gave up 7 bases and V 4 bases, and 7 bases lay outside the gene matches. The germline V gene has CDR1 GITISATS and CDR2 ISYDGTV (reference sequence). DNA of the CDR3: TGTGCCTTGTGGGATCTTGATGAGTTGGGCAAAAAAATCAAGGTATTT. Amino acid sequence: CALWDLDELGKKIKVF.

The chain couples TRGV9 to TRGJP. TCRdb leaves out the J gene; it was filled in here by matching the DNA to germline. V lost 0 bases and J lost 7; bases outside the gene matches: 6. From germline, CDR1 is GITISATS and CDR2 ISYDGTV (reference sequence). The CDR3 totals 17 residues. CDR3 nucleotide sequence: TGTGCCTTGTGGGAGGTGCTTTGCGAGTTGGGCAAAAAAATCAAGGTATTT. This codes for CALWEVLCELGKKIKVF.

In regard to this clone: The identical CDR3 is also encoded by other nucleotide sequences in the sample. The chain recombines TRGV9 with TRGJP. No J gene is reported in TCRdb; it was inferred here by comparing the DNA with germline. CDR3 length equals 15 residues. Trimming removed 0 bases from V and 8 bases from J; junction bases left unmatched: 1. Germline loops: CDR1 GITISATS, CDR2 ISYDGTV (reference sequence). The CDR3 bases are TGTGCCTTGTGGGAGGTGCAGTTGGGCAAAAAAATCAAGGTATTT. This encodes CALWEVQLGKKIKVF.

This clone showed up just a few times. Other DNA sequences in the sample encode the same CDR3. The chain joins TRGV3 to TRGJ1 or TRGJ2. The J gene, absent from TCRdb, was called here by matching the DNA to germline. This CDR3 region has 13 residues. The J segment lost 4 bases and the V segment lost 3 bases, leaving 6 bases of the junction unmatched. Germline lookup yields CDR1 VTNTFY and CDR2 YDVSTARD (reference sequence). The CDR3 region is CATWDRGYYKKLF. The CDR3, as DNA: TGTGCCACCTGGGACCGGGGGTATTATAAGAAACTCTTT.

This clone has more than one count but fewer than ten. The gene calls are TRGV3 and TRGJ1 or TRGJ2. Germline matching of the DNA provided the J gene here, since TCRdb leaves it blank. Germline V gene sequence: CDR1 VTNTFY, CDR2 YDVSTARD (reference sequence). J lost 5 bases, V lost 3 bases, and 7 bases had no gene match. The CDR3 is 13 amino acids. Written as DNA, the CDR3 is TGTGCCACCTGGGACGGGACTCATTATAAGAAACTCTTT. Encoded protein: CATWDGTHYKKLF.

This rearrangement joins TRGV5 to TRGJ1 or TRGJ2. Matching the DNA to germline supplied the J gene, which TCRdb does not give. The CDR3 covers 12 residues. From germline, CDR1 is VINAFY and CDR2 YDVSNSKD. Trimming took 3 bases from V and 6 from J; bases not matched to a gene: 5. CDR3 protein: CATWDPVYKKLF. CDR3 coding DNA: TGTGCCACCTGGGACCCAGTTTATAAGAAACTCTTT.

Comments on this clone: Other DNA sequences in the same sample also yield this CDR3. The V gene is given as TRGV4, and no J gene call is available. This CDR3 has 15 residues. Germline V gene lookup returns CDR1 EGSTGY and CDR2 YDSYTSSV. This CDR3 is CATWDAQTLYYKKLF. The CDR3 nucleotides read TGTGCCACCTGGGATGCCCAGACCCTCTATTATAAGAAACTCTTC.

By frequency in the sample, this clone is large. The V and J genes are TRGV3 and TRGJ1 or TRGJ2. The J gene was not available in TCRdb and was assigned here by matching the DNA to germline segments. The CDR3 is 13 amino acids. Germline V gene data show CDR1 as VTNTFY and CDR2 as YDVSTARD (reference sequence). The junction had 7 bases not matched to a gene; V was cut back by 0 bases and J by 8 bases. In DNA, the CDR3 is TGTGCCACCTGGGACAGGCGGGCGAATAAGAAACTCTTT. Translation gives CATWDRRANKKLF.

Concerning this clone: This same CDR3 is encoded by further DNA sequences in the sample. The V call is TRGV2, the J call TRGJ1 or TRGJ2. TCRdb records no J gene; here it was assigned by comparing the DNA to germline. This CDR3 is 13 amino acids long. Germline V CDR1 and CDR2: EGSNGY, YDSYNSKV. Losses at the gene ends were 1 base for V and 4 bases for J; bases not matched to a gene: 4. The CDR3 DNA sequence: TGTGCCACCTGGGACGGAATGTATTATAAGAAACTCTTT. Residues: CATWDGMYYKKLF.

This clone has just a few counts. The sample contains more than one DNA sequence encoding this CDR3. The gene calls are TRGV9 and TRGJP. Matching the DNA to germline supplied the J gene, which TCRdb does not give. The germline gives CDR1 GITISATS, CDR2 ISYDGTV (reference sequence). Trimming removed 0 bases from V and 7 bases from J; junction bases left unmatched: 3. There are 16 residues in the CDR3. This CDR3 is CALWEVRELGKKIKVF. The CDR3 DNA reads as TGTGCCTTGTGGGAGGTGCGGGAGTTGGGCAAAAAAATCAAGGTATTT.

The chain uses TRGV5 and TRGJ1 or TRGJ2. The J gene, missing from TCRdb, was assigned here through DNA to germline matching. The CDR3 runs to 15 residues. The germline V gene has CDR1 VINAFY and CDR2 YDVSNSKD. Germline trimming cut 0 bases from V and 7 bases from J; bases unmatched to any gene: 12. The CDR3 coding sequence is TGTGCCACCTGGGACAGGCTGAGGTTGAGGTATAAGAAACTCTTT. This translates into CATWDRLRLRYKKLF.

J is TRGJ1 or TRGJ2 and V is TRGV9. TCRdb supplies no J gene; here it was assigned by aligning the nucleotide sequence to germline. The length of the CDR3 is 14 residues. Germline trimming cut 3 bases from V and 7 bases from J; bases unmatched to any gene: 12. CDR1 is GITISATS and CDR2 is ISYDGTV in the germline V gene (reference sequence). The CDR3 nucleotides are TGTGCCTTGTGGGAGACCCCATGGAGCTATAAGAAACTCTTT. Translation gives CALWETPWSYKKLF.

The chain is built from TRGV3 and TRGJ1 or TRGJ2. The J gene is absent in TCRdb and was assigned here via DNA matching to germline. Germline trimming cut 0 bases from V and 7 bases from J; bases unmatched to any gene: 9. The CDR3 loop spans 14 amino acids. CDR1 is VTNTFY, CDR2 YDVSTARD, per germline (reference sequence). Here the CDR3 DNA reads TGTGCCACCTGGGACAGGACATTATCGTATAAGAAACTCTTT. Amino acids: CATWDRTLSYKKLF.

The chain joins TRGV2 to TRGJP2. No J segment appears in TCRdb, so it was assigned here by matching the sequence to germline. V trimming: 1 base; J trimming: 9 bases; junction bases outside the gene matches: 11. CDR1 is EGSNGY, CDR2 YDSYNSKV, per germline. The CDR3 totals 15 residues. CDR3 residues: CATWDGPTGNWIKTF. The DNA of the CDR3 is TGTGCCACCTGGGACGGACCCACGGGTAATTGGATCAAGACGTTT.

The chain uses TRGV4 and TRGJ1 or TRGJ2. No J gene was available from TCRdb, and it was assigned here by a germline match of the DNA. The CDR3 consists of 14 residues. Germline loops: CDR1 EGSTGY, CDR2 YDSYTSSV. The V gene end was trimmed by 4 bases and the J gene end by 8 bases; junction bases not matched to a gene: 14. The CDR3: CATWDPVLGHKKLF. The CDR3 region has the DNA TGTGCCACCTGGGACCCCGTTCTGGGGCATAAGAAACTCTTT.

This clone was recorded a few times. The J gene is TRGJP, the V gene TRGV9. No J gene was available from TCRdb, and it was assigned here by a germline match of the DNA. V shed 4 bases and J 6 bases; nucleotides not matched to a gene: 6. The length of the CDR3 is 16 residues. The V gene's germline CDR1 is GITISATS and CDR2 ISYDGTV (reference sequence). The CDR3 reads CALWERGELGKKIKVF. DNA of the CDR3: TGTGCCTTGTGGGAACGCGGAGAGTTGGGCAAAAAAATCAAGGTATTT.

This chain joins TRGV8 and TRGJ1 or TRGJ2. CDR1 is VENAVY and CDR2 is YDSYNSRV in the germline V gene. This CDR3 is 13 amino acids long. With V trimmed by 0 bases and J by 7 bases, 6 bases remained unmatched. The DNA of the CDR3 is TGTGCCACCTGGGATAGGCCTGGATATAAGAAACTCTTT. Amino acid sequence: CATWDRPGYKKLF.

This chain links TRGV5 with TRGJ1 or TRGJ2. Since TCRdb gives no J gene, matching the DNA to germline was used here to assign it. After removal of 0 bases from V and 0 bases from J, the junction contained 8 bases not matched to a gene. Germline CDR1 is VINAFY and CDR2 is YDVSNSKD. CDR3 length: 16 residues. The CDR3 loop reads CATWDRPDPNYYKKLF. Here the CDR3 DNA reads TGTGCCACCTGGGACAGGCCGGATCCGAATTATTATAAGAAACTCTTT.

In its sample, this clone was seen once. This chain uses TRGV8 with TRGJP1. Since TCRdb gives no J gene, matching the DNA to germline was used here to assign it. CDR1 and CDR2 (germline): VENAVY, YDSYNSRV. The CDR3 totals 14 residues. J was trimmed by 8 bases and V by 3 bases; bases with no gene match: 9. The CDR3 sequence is CATWDQSGGWFKIF. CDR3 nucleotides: TGTGCCACCTGGGATCAATCAGGCGGTTGGTTCAAGATATTT.

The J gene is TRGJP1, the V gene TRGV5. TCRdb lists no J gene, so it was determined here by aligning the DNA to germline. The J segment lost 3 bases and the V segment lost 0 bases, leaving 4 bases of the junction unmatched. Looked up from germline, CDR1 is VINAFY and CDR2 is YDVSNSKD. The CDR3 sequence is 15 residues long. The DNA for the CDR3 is TGTGCCACCTGGGACAGGCCCTCCACTGGTTGGTTCAAGATATTT. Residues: CATWDRPSTGWFKIF.

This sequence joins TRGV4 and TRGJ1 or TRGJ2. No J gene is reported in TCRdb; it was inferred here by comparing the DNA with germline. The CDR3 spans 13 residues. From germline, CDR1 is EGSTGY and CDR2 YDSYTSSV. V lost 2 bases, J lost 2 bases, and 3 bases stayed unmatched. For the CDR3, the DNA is TGTGCCACCTGGGATGCCTATTATTATAAGAAACTCTTT. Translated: CATWDAYYYKKLF.

The chain's CDR3 is CALWEGWGKKLF. CDR3 DNA: TGTGCCTTGTGGGAGGGTTGGGGGAAGAAACTCTTT. The V gene is TRGV9, the J gene TRGJ1 or TRGJ2. No J gene was available from TCRdb, and it was assigned here by a germline match of the DNA. The length of the CDR3 is 12 residues. The junction had 8 bases not matched to a gene; V was cut back by 2 bases and J by 10 bases. The germline V gene encodes CDR1 GITISATS and CDR2 ISYDGTV (reference sequence).